The rows below give T cell receptor beta chains drawn from one sample of a study of blood T cell repertoires in COVID-19. Assay used: immunoSEQ multiplex PCR; TCRdb lists only in-frame clones, some missing. Altogether about 240,000 clones are present, around four fifths being singletons, with the ten largest covering 9.5% to 15%. The sample was peripheral blood. All receptors come from a woman aged 55-70 years with active or convalescent COVID-19. Both conserved end residues are part of each CDR3. Fields, in order: CDR3 protein, CDR3 DNA, V gene, CDR3 length, D gene, clone size, J gene. A D gene is named only where the DNA matches it firmly. Clone size is not always given. Where it is, it says once, few, many or a class for expanded clones.

CDR3: CAWSRGQTDTEAFF; DNA: TGTGCCTGGAGTAGGGGACAGACGGACACTGAAGCTTTCTTT; V: TRBV30; length: 14; D: TRBD1; size: .; J: TRBJ1-1
CDR3: CASSYSSGRDEQYF; DNA: TGTGCCAGCAGTTACTCGAGTGGCAGGGACGAGCAGTACTTC; V: TRBV6-5; length: 14; D: .; size: .; J: TRBJ2-7
CDR3: CASRWGQFGNQPQHF; DNA: TGTGCCAGCAGATGGGGACAGTTCGGCAATCAGCCCCAGCATTTT; V: TRBV28; length: 15; D: TRBD1; size: .; J: TRBJ1-5
CDR3: CASSAWGRGLPGDQPQHF; DNA: TGTGCCAGCAGTGCATGGGGCAGGGGTCTACCCGGGGATCAGCCCCAGCATTTT; V: TRBV6-1; length: 18; D: .; size: .; J: TRBJ1-5
CDR3: CASSLWEEQYF; DNA: TGTGCCAGCAGCTTGTGGGAGGAGCAGTACTTC; V: TRBV5-6; length: 11; D: .; size: .; J: TRBJ2-7
CDR3: CASSFRGLEAFF; DNA: TGTGCCAGCAGTTTCCGGGGACTAGAAGCTTTCTTT; V: TRBV12-3/TRBV12-4; length: 12; D: .; size: once; J: TRBJ1-1
CDR3: CASSLGLNTEAFF; DNA: TGCGCCAGCAGCTTAGGACTAAACACTGAAGCTTTCTTT; V: TRBV5-1; length: 13; D: .; size: many; J: TRBJ1-1
CDR3: CASSSRDRGGEKLFF; DNA: TGTGCCAGCAGCTCCAGGGACAGGGGAGGTGAAAAACTGTTTTTT; V: TRBV11-2; length: 15; D: TRBD1; size: once; J: TRBJ1-4
CDR3: CASSFRDRGGQFF; DNA: TGTGCCAGCAGCTTCCGGGACAGGGGCGGGCAGTTCTTC; V: TRBV7-9; length: 13; D: TRBD1; size: .; J: TRBJ2-1
CDR3: CASSFGTSGGWYQETQYF; DNA: TGTGCCAGCAGTTTCGGGACTAGCGGGGGATGGTACCAAGAGACCCAGTACTTC; V: TRBV28; length: 18; D: TRBD2; size: .; J: TRBJ2-5
CDR3: CASSQGLPGSIADNGYTF; DNA: TGCGCCAGCAGCCAAGGGTTGCCGGGGAGTATAGCGGACAATGGCTACACCTTC; V: TRBV4-3; length: 18; D: .; size: .; J: TRBJ1-2
CDR3: CASSERAPGTNEKLFF; DNA: TGTGCCAGCAGTGAACGAGCCCCGGGAACTAATGAAAAACTGTTTTTT; V: TRBV2; length: 16; D: .; size: once; J: TRBJ1-4
CDR3: CASSEGPGGPNEQFF; DNA: TGTGCCAGCAGTGAAGGGCCGGGGGGGCCCAATGAGCAGTTCTTC; V: TRBV2; length: 15; D: TRBD2; size: .; J: TRBJ2-1
CDR3: CSVEGGWGNTEAFF; DNA: TGCAGCGTTGAAGGAGGGTGGGGGAACACTGAAGCTTTCTTT; V: TRBV29-1; length: 14; D: .; size: few; J: TRBJ1-1
CDR3: CASSFKGEGNTIYF; DNA: TGTGCCAGCAGCTTCAAGGGGGAAGGAAACACCATATATTTT; V: TRBV11-2; length: 14; D: .; size: .; J: TRBJ1-3
CDR3: CASSLDRTGFSPLHF; DNA: TGTGCCAGCAGCTTAGATCGGACAGGTTTTTCACCCCTCCACTTT; V: TRBV11-2; length: 15; D: TRBD1; size: few; J: TRBJ1-6
CDR3: CASRRRPGAETQYF; DNA: TGTGCCAGCAGACGTCGACCAGGGGCGGAGACCCAGTACTTC; V: TRBV7-8; length: 14; D: .; size: .; J: TRBJ2-5
CDR3: CASSHTLGGETQYF; DNA: TGCGCCAGCAGCCATACCCTAGGCGGGGAGACCCAGTACTTC; V: TRBV4-1; length: 14; D: .; size: .; J: TRBJ2-5
CDR3: CASSLAPISGNEQFF; DNA: TGCGCCAGCAGCTTGGCACCGATTTCGGGCAATGAGCAGTTCTTC; V: TRBV5-1; length: 15; D: .; size: .; J: TRBJ2-1
CDR3: CASSYQWSGNNEQFF; DNA: TGCGCCAGCAGCTACCAGTGGAGCGGGAACAATGAGCAGTTCTTC; V: TRBV5-1; length: 15; D: TRBD2; size: .; J: TRBJ2-1
CDR3: CASSRGTADTQYF; DNA: TGTGCCAGTAGTCGGGGGACGGCAGATACGCAGTATTTT; V: TRBV19; length: 13; D: .; size: .; J: TRBJ2-3
CDR3: CASSPGTSEAYEQYF; DNA: TGTGCCAGCAGTCCCGGGACTAGCGAAGCCTACGAGCAGTACTTC; V: TRBV2; length: 15; D: TRBD2; size: few; J: TRBJ2-7
CDR3: CASRQSGYEQYF; DNA: TGTGCCAGCAGACAGAGCGGTTACGAGCAGTACTTC; V: TRBV11-2; length: 12; D: .; size: few; J: TRBJ2-7
CDR3: CASSLARGVYGYTF; DNA: TGTGCCAGCAGCTTGGCCCGGGGGGTCTATGGCTACACCTTC; V: TRBV5-8; length: 14; D: .; size: .; J: TRBJ1-2
CDR3: CASSAQGQNNSPLHF; DNA: TGTGCCAGCAGCGCGCAGGGACAGAATAATTCACCCCTCCACTTT; V: TRBV2; length: 15; D: TRBD1; size: once; J: TRBJ1-6
CDR3: CASSLTDSGNTIYF; DNA: TGTGCCAGCAGTCTGACAGACTCTGGAAACACCATATATTTT; V: TRBV6-5; length: 14; D: .; size: .; J: TRBJ1-3
CDR3: CASSREPYTEAFF; DNA: TGTGCCAGCAGCAGGGAACCCTACACTGAAGCTTTCTTT; V: TRBV27; length: 13; D: .; size: .; J: TRBJ1-1
CDR3: CASSRLLPGNTEAFF; DNA: TGTGCCAGCTCGCGTCTGCTCCCAGGGAACACTGAAGCTTTCTTT; V: TRBV18; length: 15; D: .; size: .; J: TRBJ1-1
CDR3: CASSQHHQYLNYGYTF; DNA: TGTGCCAGCAGTCAACACCATCAGTACCTTAACTATGGCTACACCTTC; V: TRBV5-4; length: 16; D: .; size: many; J: TRBJ1-2
CDR3: CASSYEGAIGGELFF; DNA: TGTGCCAGCAGTTACGAGGGGGCGATAGGCGGGGAGCTGTTTTTT; V: TRBV6-5; length: 15; D: TRBD1; size: .; J: TRBJ2-2
CDR3: CASSLDGGRSYNSPLHF; DNA: TGCGCCAGCAGCTTGGACGGGGGACGGTCCTATAATTCACCCCTCCACTTT; V: TRBV5-1; length: 17; D: .; size: .; J: TRBJ1-6
CDR3: CASGGQLIDAQYF; DNA: TGTGCCAGCGGCGGACAGTTAATCGATGCGCAGTATTTT; V: TRBV5-6; length: 13; D: .; size: once; J: TRBJ2-3
CDR3: CASSYQGGGGGYTF; DNA: TGTGCCAGCAGTTACCAAGGGGGCGGAGGGGGCTACACCTTC; V: TRBV6-5; length: 14; D: TRBD1; size: .; J: TRBJ1-2
CDR3: CASSPWAGVAFF; DNA: TGTGCCAGCAGCCCCTGGGCCGGGGTGGCTTTCTTT; V: TRBV6-5; length: 12; D: .; size: .; J: TRBJ1-1
CDR3: CASKTGPNEKLFF; DNA: TGTGCCTCTAAAACAGGTCCGAATGAAAAACTGTTTTTT; V: TRBV24-1; length: 13; D: .; size: .; J: TRBJ1-4
CDR3: CSASGRIGGYTF; DNA: TGCAGCGCGTCAGGGAGGATCGGCGGCTACACCTTC; V: TRBV29-1; length: 12; D: .; size: .; J: TRBJ1-2
CDR3: CASSPYRDNEQFF; DNA: TGTGCCAGCAGTCCCTACAGAGACAATGAGCAGTTCTTC; V: TRBV12-3/TRBV12-4; length: 13; D: .; size: few; J: TRBJ2-1
CDR3: CASSHQIYTEAFF; DNA: TGTGCCAGCAGTCACCAGATTTACACTGAAGCTTTCTTT; V: TRBV27; length: 13; D: .; size: .; J: TRBJ1-1
CDR3: CASSLTSDRPYEQYF; DNA: TGCGCCAGCAGCTTGACCTCGGACAGACCCTACGAGCAGTACTTC; V: TRBV5-1; length: 15; D: .; size: .; J: TRBJ2-7
CDR3: CASSEWGTGGITNEQYF; DNA: TGTGCCAGCAGTGAATGGGGGACAGGGGGGATCACTAACGAGCAGTACTTC; V: TRBV6-1; length: 17; D: TRBD1; size: .; J: TRBJ2-7
CDR3: CASSILDRNNQPQHF; DNA: TGTGCCAGTAGTATTCTAGACAGGAACAATCAGCCCCAGCATTTT; V: TRBV19; length: 15; D: .; size: .; J: TRBJ1-5
CDR3: CASSPGTSGYIQYF; DNA: TGTGCCAGCAGTCCGGGGACTAGCGGTTACATTCAGTACTTC; V: TRBV27; length: 14; D: TRBD2; size: .; J: TRBJ2-4